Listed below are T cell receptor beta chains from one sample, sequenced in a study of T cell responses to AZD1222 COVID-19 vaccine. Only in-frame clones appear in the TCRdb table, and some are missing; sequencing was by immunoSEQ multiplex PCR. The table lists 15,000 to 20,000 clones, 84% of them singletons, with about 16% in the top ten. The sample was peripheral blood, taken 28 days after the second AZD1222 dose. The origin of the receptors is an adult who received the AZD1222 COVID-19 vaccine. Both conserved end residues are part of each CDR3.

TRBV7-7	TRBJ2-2	CASSPASGTDTGELFF
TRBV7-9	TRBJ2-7	CASSPTGPTVSITYEQYF
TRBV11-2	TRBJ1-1	CASSSRSREMNTEAFF
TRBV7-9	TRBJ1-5	CASRGGNQPQHF
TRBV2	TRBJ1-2	CARGLNGYTF
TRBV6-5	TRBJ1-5	CASSHDGTANQPQHF
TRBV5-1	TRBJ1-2	CASSFRQGASYGYTF
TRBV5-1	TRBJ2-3	CASRRVAGDTDTQYF
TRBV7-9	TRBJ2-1	CASSPGRSSYNEQFF
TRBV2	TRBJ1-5	CAIKQGSNQPQHF
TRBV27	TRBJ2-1	CASSPLAAAGVRNEQFF
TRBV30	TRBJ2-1	CAWTRGLAGNEQFF
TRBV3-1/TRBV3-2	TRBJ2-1	CASSQDGELYNEQFF
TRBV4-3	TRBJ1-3	CASSPEQHSGNTIYF
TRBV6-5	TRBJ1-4	CASSSAGGRGEKLFF
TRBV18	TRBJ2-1	CASSGLAGYNEQFF
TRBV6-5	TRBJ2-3	CASRMDGNADTQYF
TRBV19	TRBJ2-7	CASSRGTSGSYEQYF
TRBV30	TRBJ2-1	CAWSGGAGGDEQFF
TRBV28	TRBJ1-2	CASGVNYGYTF
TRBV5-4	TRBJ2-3	CACLLAGAGDTQYF
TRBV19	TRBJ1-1	CASRKETTMDTEAFF
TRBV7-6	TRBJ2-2	CASSLDASGAGELFF
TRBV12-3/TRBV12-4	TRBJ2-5	CASSITNQETQYF
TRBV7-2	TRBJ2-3	CASSPGTAGTSYAYF
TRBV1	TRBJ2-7	CTSSQQTYEQYF
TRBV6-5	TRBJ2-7	CASSTRDFYEQYF
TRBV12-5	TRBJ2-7	CASGPGDTPSYEQYF
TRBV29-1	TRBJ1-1	CSVEFRTEAFF
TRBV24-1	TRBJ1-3	CATSDFGAGTGYSGNTIYF
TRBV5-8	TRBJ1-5	CASSPGQKVNQPQHF
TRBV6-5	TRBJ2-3	CASSVEEGSTDTQYF
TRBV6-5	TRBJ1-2	CASSYTRGNGYTF
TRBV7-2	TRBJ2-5	CASSSPLAQTQYF
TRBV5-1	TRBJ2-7	CASSATRGEQYF
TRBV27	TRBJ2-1	CASHSLFTSSYNEQFF
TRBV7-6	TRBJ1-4	CASSSDGVLNEKLFF
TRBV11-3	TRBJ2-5	CASSLEGQETQYF
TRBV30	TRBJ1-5	CAWSPGQGVYQPQHF
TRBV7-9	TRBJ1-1	CASSPTRGGQGSEAFF
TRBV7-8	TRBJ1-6	CASSLSNRGNSPLHF
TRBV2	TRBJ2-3	CASSPTPAGVPPDTQYF
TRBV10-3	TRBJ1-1	CAINSGQGLPEAFF
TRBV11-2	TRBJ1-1	CASSLYNTEAFF
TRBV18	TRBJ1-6	CASSPVDNSPLHF
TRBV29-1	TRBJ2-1	CSVEKGEVVSYNEQFF
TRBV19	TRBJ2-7	CASSLDGTTYSYEQYF
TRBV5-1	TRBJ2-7	CASSSGVGTYEQYF
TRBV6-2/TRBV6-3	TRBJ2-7	CASSAAYEQYF
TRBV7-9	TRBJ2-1	CASSQRRGQDNEQFF
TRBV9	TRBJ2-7	CASSGPGTRRYEQYF
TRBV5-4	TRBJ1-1	CASSLKNVNTEAFF
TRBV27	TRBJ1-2	CASRPGTGNGNYGYTF
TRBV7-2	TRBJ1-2	CASSLWPPGENYGYTF
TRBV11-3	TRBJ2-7	CASSLAGQGYEQYF
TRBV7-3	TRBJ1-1	CASSLETFGQNTEAFF
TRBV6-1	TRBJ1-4	CASSALYRGEEEKLFF
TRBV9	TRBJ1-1	CASSVEGGPNTEAFF
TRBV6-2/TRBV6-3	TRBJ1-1	CASSKRQISMNTEAFF